The 20 T cell receptor beta chains below come from one sample, sequenced in a study of cytomegalovirus exposure and HLA in healthy donors. PCR employed 60 Vbeta and 13 Jbeta primers. The data were produced by immunoSEQ multiplex PCR, yet TCRdb's version contains in-frame clones alone and is incomplete. Here the sample table reports 70,000 to 90,000 clones. Material for sequencing was PBMCs. The receptor set was obtained from a man between 18 and 35 years old in good health and CMV-seropositive.

This chain links TRBV7-3 with TRBJ1-1; D is possibly TRBD1 (5 bases). Trimming pared 5 bases from V and 4 bases from J, leaving 11 bases between. CDR1 and CDR2 from the germline V gene are SGHTA and FQGTGA. The CDR3 spans 13 residues. In DNA form, the CDR3 reads TGTGCCAGCAGCCATCAGGGTAGCACTGAAGCTTTCTTT. As protein: CASSHQGSTEAFF.

V is TRBV7-9 and J is TRBJ2-3; D is perhaps TRBD1 (6 bases). The germline gives CDR1 SEHNR, CDR2 FQNEAQ (reference sequence). V lost 3 bases to trimming and J lost 7 bases, with 11 bases between them. The CDR3 extends over 13 amino acids. CDR3 amino acids: CASSLGRGNTQYF. The DNA of the CDR3 is TGTGCCAGCAGCTTGGGCAGGGGAAATACGCAGTATTTT.

This sequence joins TRBV5-6 and TRBJ2-5; D is unclear. Germline assignment: CDR1 SGHDT and CDR2 YYEEEE. V was pared by 2 bases and J by 3 bases, with 17 bases between. The CDR3 has 16 amino acids. DNA of the CDR3: TGTGCCAGCAGCTTCCCCAGGAATGCGCCTGAAGAGACCCAGTACTTC. Translation gives CASSFPRNAPEETQYF.

The V gene is TRBV9, the J gene TRBJ1-3; D call uncertain. Trimming left V 0 bases short and J 0 bases short, with 10 bases between. The length of the CDR3 is 16 residues. Germline CDR1 is SGDLS and CDR2 is YYNGEE. The CDR3 here is CASSVENALSGNTIYF. The CDR3 DNA reads TGTGCCAGCAGCGTAGAAAACGCGCTCTCTGGAAACACCATATATTTT.

The gene calls are TRBV29-1 and TRBJ2-3, with TRBD1 identical over 10 bases. V gave up 8 bases and J gave up 5 bases; unmatched junction bases: 13. This CDR3 has 15 amino acids. The germline V gene encodes CDR1 SQVTM and CDR2 ANQGSEA. DNA for the CDR3: TGCAGCCCTATAGTTCGGACAGGGGGAGGAGATACGCAGTATTTT. Translating it yields CSPIVRTGGGDTQYF.

CDR3 sequence: CASSLDTGGGYGYTF. For the CDR3, the DNA is TGTGCCAGCAGCTTAGACACAGGGGGTGGCTATGGCTACACCTTC. V gene TRBV11-2 combines with J gene TRBJ1-2; TRBD1 matches at 8 bases. The CDR3 covers 15 residues. Looked up from germline, CDR1 is SGHAT and CDR2 is FQNNGV. Trimming cost V 0 bases and J 4 bases; bases outside gene matches: 4. The variable domain in full, completed from reference TRBV11-2 and TRBJ1-2, reads EAGVAQSPRYKIIEKRQSVAFWCNPISGHATLYWYQQILGQGPKLLIQFQNNGVVDDSQLPKDRFSAERLKGVDSTLKIQPAKLEDSAVYLCASSLDTGGGYGYTFGSGTRLTVV.

The rearrangement links TRBV5-4 to TRBJ2-3; TRBD1 matches 7 bases. The CDR3 runs 14 residues. The V gene end was trimmed by 3 bases and the J gene end by 6 bases; junction bases not matched to a gene: 7. The germline CDR1 and CDR2 sequences are SGHNT and YYREEE (reference sequence). The CDR3 sequence: CASSWAGTDDTQYF. The DNA for the CDR3 is TGTGCCAGCAGCTGGGCCGGGACAGATGATACGCAGTATTTT.

V usage is TRBV10-2 and J usage is TRBJ1-2, with D maybe TRBD1 (5 bases). The CDR3 spans 14 residues. V was trimmed by 8 bases and J by 7 bases, leaving 20 bases between them. The germline gives CDR1 WSHSY, CDR2 SAAADI. The CDR3 DNA reads as TGCGCCAGCGCCGGTGGCAGGGATCCTCGTGGCTACACCTTC. It yields the protein CASAGGRDPRGYTF.

For the CDR3, the DNA is TGTGCCAGCAGCCCGTTGAGGGGGTTACCTACAGATACGCAGTATTTT. Translating gives CASSPLRGLPTDTQYF. The rearrangement joins TRBV11-2 to TRBJ2-3; possible D gene TRBD1, 6 bases. From germline, CDR1 is SGHAT and CDR2 FQNNGV. This CDR3 is built from 16 residues. The ends were cut back, 5 bases at V and 3 bases at J, with 18 bases in the middle.

The chain couples TRBV19 to TRBJ2-1; unclear D gene. The V gene's germline CDR1 is LNHDA and CDR2 SQIVND (reference sequence). The CDR3 has 15 residues. Trimming left V 5 bases short and J 0 bases short, with 11 bases between. The CDR3 loop reads CASSEVESSYNEQFF. CDR3 bases: TGTGCCAGTAGTGAGGTTGAGAGCTCCTACAATGAGCAGTTCTTC.

The chain combines TRBV5-5 with TRBJ2-2; 7 bases are a match to TRBD1. Per the germline V gene, CDR1 is SGHKS and CDR2 is YYEKEE (reference sequence). This CDR3 comprises 14 residues. The trim removed 0 bases at V and 6 bases at J, leaving 2 bases unmatched. CDR3 in DNA: TGTGCCAGCAGCTTGGGACAGGGTCCCGGGGAGCTGTTTTTT. Residues: CASSLGQGPGELFF. Filled out from reference TRBV5-5 and TRBJ2-2, the complete variable domain reads DAGVTQSPTHLIKTRGQQVTLRCSPISGHKSVSWYQQVLGQGPQFIFQYYEKEERGRGNFPDRFSARQFPNYSSELNVNALLLGDSALYLCASSLGQGPGELFFGEGSRLTVL.

The chain links TRBV5-1 to TRBJ2-7, with TRBD2 matching over 11 bases. V gave up 4 bases and J gave up 0 bases; unmatched junction bases: 6. In germline, CDR1 is SGHRS, CDR2 YFSETQ. This CDR3 region has 16 residues. For the CDR3, the DNA is TGCGCCAGCAGCCTAGCGGGGGGCCTTAGCTCCTACGAGCAGTACTTC. It encodes CASSLAGGLSSYEQYF.

CDR3 DNA: TGTGCCACCCGCGGGGGGGGGCACTATGGCTACACCTTC. It specifies CATRGGGHYGYTF. The V call is TRBV11-2, the J call TRBJ1-2, with a possible D match to TRBD1 (6 bases). From germline, CDR1 is SGHAT and CDR2 FQNNGV. The CDR3 is 13 amino acids. V was trimmed by 10 bases and J by 3 bases, leaving 15 bases between them.

This chain joins TRBV9 and TRBJ1-1; perhaps TRBD1 as D (5 bases). This CDR3 has 14 amino acids. Germline V CDR1 and CDR2: SGDLS, YYNGEE. Trimming removed 0 bases from V and 0 bases from J, with 6 bases in between. CDR3 DNA: TGTGCCAGCAGCGTAGCAGGGTTGAACACTGAAGCTTTCTTT. This sequence encodes CASSVAGLNTEAFF.

J is TRBJ2-7 and V is TRBV29-1, with D possibly being TRBD2 (5 bases). CDR1 and CDR2 from the germline V gene are SQVTM and ANQGSEA. Trimming took 6 bases from V and 7 from J, leaving 19 bases between them. CDR3 size: 13 residues. CDR3: CSVRLGREWEQYF. The DNA for the CDR3 is TGCAGCGTCCGGCTGGGAAGGGAGTGGGAGCAGTACTTC.

The CDR3 is CASSLGTYEQYF. The CDR3 DNA follows: TGTGCCAGCAGCTTGGGCACCTACGAGCAGTACTTC. The chain recombines TRBV5-6 with TRBJ2-5; no definite D call. Near its end, the DNA agrees better with TRBJ2-7, so the J call may be wrong. Germline V CDR1 and CDR2: SGHDT, YYEEEE. The CDR3 runs 12 residues.

This chain uses TRBV4-1 with TRBJ1-2; D uncertain. Trimming removed 0 bases at V and 3 bases at J, with 8 bases between. The CDR3 consists of 14 residues. Germline V gene lookup returns CDR1 MGHRA and CDR2 YSYEKL. CDR3 sequence (DNA): TGCGCCAGCAGCCAAGAAAGCAACTACTATGGCTACACCTTC. Protein product: CASSQESNYYGYTF.

The chain recombines TRBV29-1 with TRBJ2-3; 8 bases agree with TRBD1. Per the germline V gene, CDR1 is SQVTM and CDR2 is ANQGSEA. With V trimmed by 6 bases and J by 5 bases, 4 bases remained unmatched. The CDR3 sequence is 12 residues long. The CDR3 DNA reads as TGCAGCGTCGATACAGGGGGAGATACGCAGTATTTT. The encoded protein is CSVDTGGDTQYF.

This chain joins TRBV4-1 and TRBJ2-2; 8 nucleotides align to TRBD2. The CDR3 has 16 amino acids. Germline CDR1 reads MGHRA; CDR2 reads YSYEKL. V lost 5 bases to trimming and J lost 8 bases; unmatched junction nucleotides: 13. The CDR3 sequence is CASSTTGGTSLGELFF. CDR3 in DNA: TGCGCCAGCAGCACTACCGGCGGGACTAGTCTAGGGGAGCTGTTTTTT.

This chain uses TRBV4-1 with TRBJ2-7; D remains unclear. Trimming took off 0 bases at V and 4 bases at J, with 10 bases between the two ends. CDR3 length: 14 residues. CDR1 is MGHRA and CDR2 is YSYEKL in the germline V gene. This CDR3 is CASSQDPSGYEQYF. The CDR3 region has the DNA TGCGCCAGCAGCCAAGATCCGTCGGGTTACGAGCAGTACTTC.